Following are 28 T cell receptor beta chains from one sample sequenced in a study of CD8+ T cells in alopecia areata. Regarding treatment: oral pan-JAK inhibitor, 5-10 mg twice daily. Isolated RNA was reverse transcribed into cDNA used as the sequencing template. TCRdb's copy holds only in-frame clones and misses some; the assay was immunoSEQ multiplex PCR. The table records approximately 180,000 clones, 58% of them present only once. Specimen: CD4+ T cells sorted from blood, collected between weeks 55 and 65, from a patient treated with tofacitinib. The receptor set was obtained from a human donor with alopecia areata.

The V call is TRBV29-1, the J call TRBJ2-7, with D tentatively TRBD1 (6 bases). CDR1 and CDR2 from the germline V gene are SQVTM and ANQGSEA. V gave up 3 bases and J gave up 5 bases, with 11 bases separating them. The CDR3 is 12 residues long. CDR3 loop: CSVDQQGDEQYF. In DNA, the CDR3 is TGCAGCGTTGACCAACAGGGTGACGAGCAGTACTTC.

The rearrangement joins TRBV25-1 to TRBJ2-4; D unresolved. This CDR3 region has 13 residues. Germline V gives CDR1 MGHDK, CDR2 SYGVNS. Trimming removed 3 bases at V and 10 bases at J, with 13 bases between. The CDR3 loop is CASSDFPGLIQYF. CDR3 sequence (DNA): TGTGCCAGCAGTGACTTTCCCGGGTTGATTCAGTACTTC.

The rearrangement joins TRBV4-1 to TRBJ1-1, with TRBD1 matching over 8 bases. Trimming removed 4 bases from V and 1 base from J; junction bases left unmatched: 2. CDR1 and CDR2 from the germline V gene are MGHRA and YSYEKL. The CDR3 runs 14 residues. The CDR3 nucleotides are TGCGCCAGCAGCCGAGGGACAGGGAACACTGAAGCTTTCTTT. As protein: CASSRGTGNTEAFF.

This clone was found a few times. The rearrangement uses TRBV15 and TRBJ2-2, with D possibly TRBD2 on 5 matching bases. Germline CDR1 and CDR2: LNHNV and YYDKDF (reference sequence). Between the trimmed V and J ends, which lost 4 bases and 4 bases, there was a span of 10 bases. CDR3 length: 14 residues. The CDR3 DNA reads as TGTGCCACCAGCATAGGCGGGTCCACCGGGGAGCTGTTTTTT. This codes for CATSIGGSTGELFF.

V usage is TRBV27 and J usage is TRBJ2-6; no definite D call. The germline gives CDR1 MNHEY, CDR2 SMNVEV (reference sequence). This CDR3 has 16 amino acids. V lost 2 bases and J 4 bases, leaving 12 bases between the germline ends. The CDR3 loop reads CASSLIGVKGANVLTF. Written as DNA, the CDR3 is TGTGCCAGCAGTTTAATCGGAGTGAAAGGGGCCAACGTCCTGACTTTC.

This sequence joins TRBV4-2 and TRBJ1-2; no firm D call. CDR1 and CDR2 from the germline V gene are LGHNA and YNFKEQ. The V and J ends lost 2 bases and 2 bases respectively, with 3 bases between them. There are 12 residues in the CDR3. CDR3 in amino acids: CASSQSNYGYTF. CDR3 nucleotides: TGTGCCAGCAGCCAATCAAACTATGGCTACACCTTC.

CDR3 nucleotides: TGTGCCAGTAAACAGGGTACTAGCTACATTCAGTACTTC. It is translated as CASKQGTSYIQYF. The chain joins TRBV7-2 to TRBJ2-4; D may match TRBD1 or TRBD2 (6 bases each). Trimming shortened V by 9 bases and J by 8 bases, and 17 bases separated the two germline ends. Per the germline V gene, CDR1 is SGHTA and CDR2 is FQGNSA. CDR3 length: 13 amino acids.

Only one count was recorded for this clone. The chain employs TRBV4-2 and TRBJ2-3; D gene uncertain. V shed 4 bases and J shed 2 bases, with 4 bases lying between them. The germline gives CDR1 LGHNA, CDR2 YNFKEQ. The CDR3 consists of 12 residues. The CDR3 DNA reads as TGTGCCAGCAGCCGATACACAGATACGCAGTATTTT. Translation gives CASSRYTDTQYF.

This clone turned up a few times. The V call is TRBV5-1, the J call TRBJ2-5, with 13 bases matching TRBD2. Germline V gene sequence: CDR1 SGHRS, CDR2 YFSETQ. CDR3 length equals 16 residues. J lost 2 bases, V lost 6 bases, and 7 bases had no gene match. The CDR3: CASTGLAGVRQETQYF. The CDR3 DNA is TGCGCCAGCACCGGACTAGCGGGGGTCCGACAAGAGACCCAGTACTTC.

This chain connects TRBV7-2 to TRBJ2-3; 7 nucleotides line up with TRBD2. J was trimmed by 10 bases and V by 5 bases; bases with no gene match: 9. The V gene's germline CDR1 is SGHTA and CDR2 FQGNSA. This CDR3 is built from 13 residues. This CDR3 reads CASSGIPSGPQYF. The CDR3 DNA reads TGTGCCAGCAGCGGAATACCTAGCGGCCCGCAGTATTTT. Supplemented by reference TRBV7-2 and TRBJ2-3, the full variable domain reads GAGVSQSPSNKVTEKGKDVELRCDPISGHTALYWYRQSLGQGLEFLIYFQGNSAPDKSGLPSDRFSAERTGGSVSTLTIQRTQQEDSAVYLCASSGIPSGPQYFGPGTRLTVL.

This clone appeared a few times. The chain uses TRBV29-1 and TRBJ1-2; 11 bases match TRBD1. V lost 8 bases to trimming and J lost 5 bases; unmatched junction nucleotides: 10. Looked up from germline, CDR1 is SQVTM and CDR2 is ANQGSEA. CDR3 length: 14 residues. CDR3 in amino acids: CSTRAGQGVYGYTF. CDR3 in DNA: TGCAGCACTAGGGCGGGACAGGGGGTTTATGGCTACACCTTC.

The chain employs TRBV19 and TRBJ2-1, with D perhaps TRBD1 or TRBD2 (5 bases each). The ends were cut back, 7 bases at V and 3 bases at J, with 16 bases in the middle. The CDR3 totals 15 residues. CDR1 LNHDA and CDR2 SQIVND come from the germline V gene (reference sequence). The CDR3 sequence is CASTHRGPIYNEQFF. In DNA form, the CDR3 reads TGTGCCAGTACGCACCGGGGCCCCATCTACAATGAGCAGTTCTTC.

With respect to this clone: The sample holds other DNA sequences that translate to the same CDR3. The rearrangement uses TRBV30 and TRBJ1-1; no clear D gene. Deletions cut 0 bases from V and 8 bases from J, with 7 bases between. The CDR3 length is 11 residues. Germline loops: CDR1 GTSNPN, CDR2 SVGIG (reference sequence). The CDR3 sequence is CAWSVRVEAFF. CDR3 sequence (DNA): TGTGCCTGGAGTGTGAGGGTAGAAGCTTTCTTT.

This clone was seen a few times. The V call is TRBV7-8, the J call TRBJ2-3; 7 nucleotides align to TRBD1. The CDR3 is made up of 14 amino acids. The germline gives CDR1 SGHVS, CDR2 FQNEAQ. Germline trimming cut 3 bases from V and 4 bases from J; bases unmatched to any gene: 4. CDR3 in amino acids: CASSFRGLSDTQYF. The CDR3 DNA sequence: TGTGCCAGCAGCTTTAGGGGGCTCTCAGATACGCAGTATTTT.

This rearrangement joins TRBV29-1 to TRBJ2-1, with D perhaps TRBD2 (5 bases). Germline V gives CDR1 SQVTM, CDR2 ANQGSEA. The CDR3 length is 12 residues. V was shortened by 4 bases and J by 8 bases, with 12 bases between the two germline ends. The DNA of the CDR3 is TGCAGCGTTGTACCGGGGTATGATGAGCAGTTCTTC. It encodes CSVVPGYDEQFF.

V gene TRBV19 combines with J gene TRBJ1-1; unclear D gene. Trimming removed 0 bases from V and 0 bases from J, with 8 bases in between. Germline V gene lookup returns CDR1 LNHDA and CDR2 SQIVND (reference sequence). The CDR3 runs to 15 residues. The CDR3 DNA sequence: TGTGCCAGTAGTATAGATCGACGTATGAACACTGAAGCTTTCTTT. This translates into CASSIDRRMNTEAFF.

The J gene is TRBJ1-1, the V gene TRBV5-1; the D is unclear. The CDR3 spans 16 residues. V lost 0 bases, J lost 4 bases, and 16 bases lay in between. Germline V gene data show CDR1 as SGHRS and CDR2 as YFSETQ. Here the CDR3 reads CASSLDSDLKGTEAFF. The CDR3 bases are TGCGCCAGCAGCTTGGATAGTGATTTAAAGGGCACTGAAGCTTTCTTT.

This rearrangement joins TRBV27 to TRBJ2-2, with 12 bases aligning to TRBD2. The V gene end was trimmed by 6 bases and the J gene end by 1 base; junction bases not matched to a gene: 9. Looked up from germline, CDR1 is MNHEY and CDR2 is SMNVEV (reference sequence). This CDR3 is 18 amino acids long. The CDR3 DNA reads TGTGCCAGCAGATACCCTAGCGGGGGGGAGAGGAACACCGGGGAGCTGTTTTTT. Its protein is CASRYPSGGERNTGELFF.

This sequence joins TRBV5-1 and TRBJ2-3; perhaps TRBD2 as D (5 bases). V shed 2 bases and J shed 6 bases, with 16 bases lying between them. CDR3 size: 15 residues. Germline assignment: CDR1 SGHRS and CDR2 YFSETQ. CDR3 region: CASSFGAGPADTQYF. CDR3 nucleotide sequence: TGCGCCAGCAGCTTTGGTGCGGGCCCAGCGGATACGCAGTATTTT.

The sample holds one count of this clone. The chain uses TRBV5-1 and TRBJ2-1; D not certain. This CDR3 is built from 13 residues. Between the trimmed V and J ends, which lost 4 bases and 6 bases, there was a span of 11 bases. CDR1 is SGHRS and CDR2 is YFSETQ in the germline V gene. For the CDR3, the DNA is TGCGCCAGCAGCCCAGACATGGGCAATGAGCAGTTCTTC. Translated: CASSPDMGNEQFF. Filled out from reference TRBV5-1 and TRBJ2-1, the complete variable domain reads KAGVTQTPRYLIKTRGQQVTLSCSPISGHRSVSWYQQTPGQGLQFLFEYFSETQRNKGNFPGRFSGRQFSNSRSEMNVSTLELGDSALYLCASSPDMGNEQFFGPGTRLTVL.

The V gene is TRBV27, the J gene TRBJ2-7; D not certain. V lost 4 bases and J lost 5, with 12 bases in between. There are 13 residues in the CDR3. Germline V CDR1 and CDR2: MNHEY, SMNVEV (reference sequence). The CDR3 DNA reads TGTGCCAGCAGTTCTCAAGACCGCCACGAGCAGTACTTC. It codes for CASSSQDRHEQYF.

This sequence joins TRBV5-1 and TRBJ2-1, with D possibly matching TRBD1 (5 bases). Germline V gene data show CDR1 as SGHRS and CDR2 as YFSETQ. This CDR3 is 14 amino acids long. V lost 1 base and J lost 11, with 16 bases in between. CDR3 region: CASSLTRAGLKQFF. In DNA form, the CDR3 reads TGCGCCAGCAGCTTGACCAGGGCCGGTTTGAAGCAGTTCTTC. Using reference TRBV5-1 and TRBJ2-1 for the parts outside the CDR3, the full variable domain is KAGVTQTPRYLIKTRGQQVTLSCSPISGHRSVSWYQQTPGQGLQFLFEYFSETQRNKGNFPGRFSGRQFSNSRSEMNVSTLELGDSALYLCASSLTRAGLKQFFGPGTRLTVL.

The chain employs TRBV7-2 and TRBJ1-6; the match to TRBD1 covers 10 bases. Per germline, CDR1 SGHTA and CDR2 FQGNSA. Trimming at V came to 3 bases and at J to 9 bases, leaving 8 bases not matched to a gene. The CDR3 spans 16 residues. This CDR3 is CASSLIPGTGVSPLHF. In DNA form, the CDR3 reads TGTGCCAGCAGCTTGATCCCCGGGACAGGGGTTTCACCCCTCCACTTT.

The chain links TRBV6-1 to TRBJ2-5, with D possibly matching TRBD2 (6 bases). Germline CDR1 reads MNHNS; CDR2 reads SASEGT. CDR3 length: 12 residues. Trimming took off 4 bases at V and 5 bases at J, with 8 bases between the two ends. DNA of the CDR3: TGTGCCAGCAGTGGTGGGGGGGAGACCCAGTACTTC. As protein: CASSGGGETQYF.

The V gene is TRBV2, the J gene TRBJ1-1; D remains ambiguous. V gave up 4 bases and J gave up 2 bases, with 11 bases separating them. The CDR3 has 14 residues. Germline V CDR1 and CDR2: SNHLY, FYNNEI. For the CDR3, the DNA is TGTGCCAGCAGTGGGCTCCAAGGAAACACTGAAGCTTTCTTT. It is translated as CASSGLQGNTEAFF.

The chain combines TRBV7-9 with TRBJ2-3, with D perhaps matching TRBD2 (7 bases). This CDR3 has 16 amino acids. The V gene's germline CDR1 is SEHNR and CDR2 FQNEAQ (reference sequence). The V and J ends lost 5 bases and 4 bases respectively, with 19 bases between them. For the CDR3, the DNA is TGTGCCAGCAGCCCCCGGGGCGGGGGCTTATCAGATACGCAGTATTTT. Encoded protein: CASSPRGGGLSDTQYF.

The chain has TRBV7-2 and TRBJ2-6; D is unresolved. Trimming removed 5 bases at V and 3 bases at J, with 2 bases between. The length of the CDR3 is 12 residues. Germline CDR1 reads SGHTA; CDR2 reads FQGNSA. CDR3 sequence reads: CASSVGANVLTF. DNA of the CDR3: TGTGCCAGCAGCGTTGGGGCCAACGTCCTGACTTTC.

The genes are TRBV10-3 and TRBJ2-5; weak D call: TRBD1 (5 bases). Germline V gene data show CDR1 as ENHRY and CDR2 as SYGVKD. The CDR3 has 12 residues. With 6 bases removed from V and 7 bases from J, the gap between germline ends came to 12 bases. CDR3 protein: CAISDPRGTQYF. CDR3 DNA: TGTGCCATCAGCGACCCTAGGGGGACCCAGTACTTC.